These 25 T cell receptor beta chains originate from one sample sequenced in a study of coeliac disease. Assay: immunoSEQ multiplex PCR; the TCRdb copy retains only in-frame clones and omits some. The data show over a thousand clones, with about 54% seen just once and about 27% held by the top ten. Input material: intraepithelial lymphocytes from the gut. The receptor set was obtained from a man in his 70s without celiac disease.

The rearrangement uses TRBV7-9 and TRBJ1-2; TRBD1 is a possible D gene (6 bases). V lost 5 bases and J lost 6, with 16 bases in between. Germline CDR1 reads SEHNR; CDR2 reads FQNEAQ (reference sequence). This CDR3 spans 14 amino acids. The CDR3 DNA reads TGTGCCAGCAGCCTAAGCGGGGGGCTGGATGGCTACACCTTC. Translating it yields CASSLSGGLDGYTF.

This chain uses TRBV25-1 with TRBJ1-2; D possibly corresponds to TRBD1 (5 bases). CDR3 size: 16 residues. V shed 1 base and J shed 8 bases, with 20 bases lying between them. Germline V gene data show CDR1 as MGHDK and CDR2 as SYGVNS. The CDR3 protein is CASSELFRAVGGGYTF. The CDR3 DNA reads TGTGCCAGCAGTGAATTATTCAGGGCTGTCGGTGGAGGCTACACCTTC.

The J gene is TRBJ1-6, the V gene TRBV21-1; TRBD1, the table's D call, was not compared with the DNA. TRBV21-1 is an annotated pseudogene. This CDR3 spans 14 amino acids. This CDR3 reads CASSWDRGNSPLHF. The CDR3 nucleotides read TGTGCCAGCAGCTGGGACAGGGGTAATTCACCCCTCCACTTT.

Points on this clone: No DNA is shown, since the ends of the CDR3 on it are uncertain; the CDR3 is the one TCRdb lists. The rearrangement links TRBV7-5 to TRBJ2-1; the table's D call of TRBD2 was not tested on the DNA. TRBV7-5 is termed a pseudogene. The CDR3 adds up to 15 amino acids, both ends counted. This chain's CDR3 is CARSLVAGGINEQFF.

This clone was found a few times. The rearrangement uses TRBV28 and TRBJ1-1, with a weak D call TRBD1 (6 bases). The CDR3 is 15 residues long. Trimming pared 3 bases from V and 8 bases from J, leaving 19 bases between. Germline values: CDR1 MDHEN, CDR2 SYDVKM. The CDR3 reads CASSFRIRTGTEAFF. The CDR3 nucleotides read TGTGCCAGCAGTTTCCGGATACGAACCGGGACAGAAGCTTTCTTT.

The genes are TRBV7-9 and TRBJ1-2, with 9 bases aligning to TRBD1. Germline loops: CDR1 SEHNR, CDR2 FQNEAQ (reference sequence). V shed 0 bases and J 1 base; nucleotides not matched to a gene: 9. The CDR3 is made up of 18 amino acids. In nucleotides, the CDR3 is TGTGCCAGCAGCTTAGCGCCGGGACAGGGTTCTCTTAACTATGGCTACACCTTC. Its translation is CASSLAPGQGSLNYGYTF.

This chain links TRBV19 with TRBJ1-2; the D gene is possibly TRBD1 (5 bases). The germline V gene encodes CDR1 LNHDA and CDR2 SQIVND (reference sequence). V shed 5 bases and J shed 3 bases, with 7 bases lying between them. The CDR3 has 12 residues. Here the CDR3 reads CASSETDYGYTF. For the CDR3, the DNA is TGTGCCAGTAGTGAGACAGACTATGGCTACACCTTC.

The CDR3 DNA is TGCGCCAGCAGCCCCCAGGGGGCTGGGGCCAACGTCCTGACTTTC. Translating it yields CASSPQGAGANVLTF. The chain is built from TRBV4-1 and TRBJ2-6; 7 nucleotides line up with TRBD1. This CDR3 comprises 15 residues. The germline gives CDR1 MGHRA, CDR2 YSYEKL. V gave up 4 bases and J gave up 2 bases; unmatched junction bases: 2.

The J gene is TRBJ2-3, the V gene TRBV5-1; TRBD2 agrees at 11 bases. V lost 4 bases, J lost 4 bases, and 5 bases stayed unmatched. CDR1 is SGHRS, CDR2 YFSETQ, per germline. The CDR3 contains 15 residues. CDR3 amino acids: CASSPPSGGPDTQYF. CDR3 bases: TGCGCCAGCAGCCCCCCTAGCGGGGGGCCAGATACGCAGTATTTT.

The chain uses TRBV5-1 and TRBJ1-1, with TRBD1 matching over 10 bases. The J segment lost 0 bases and the V segment lost 4 bases, leaving 15 bases of the junction unmatched. The CDR3 consists of 19 residues. Germline V gene sequence: CDR1 SGHRS, CDR2 YFSETQ. The CDR3 sequence: CASSPDRGQINFMNTEAFF. The CDR3 coding sequence is TGCGCCAGCAGCCCAGACAGGGGGCAAATTAACTTCATGAACACTGAAGCTTTCTTT. The full variable domain, its missing parts supplied by reference TRBV5-1 and TRBJ1-1, is KAGVTQTPRYLIKTRGQQVTLSCSPISGHRSVSWYQQTPGQGLQFLFEYFSETQRNKGNFPGRFSGRQFSNSRSEMNVSTLELGDSALYLCASSPDRGQINFMNTEAFFGQGTRLTVV.

V and J are TRBV10-3 and TRBJ1-3, with 7 bases aligning to TRBD1. CDR3 length: 16 amino acids. From germline, CDR1 is ENHRY and CDR2 SYGVKD. V gave up 4 bases and J gave up 4 bases; unmatched junction bases: 10. CDR3: CAISGDQTGVGNTIYF. CDR3 bases: TGTGCCATCAGTGGGGACCAAACAGGGGTCGGAAACACCATATATTTT.

This chain's CDR3 is CASSLGQGKETQYF. CDR3 bases: TGTGCCAGCAGCCTTGGACAGGGGAAAGAGACCCAGTACTTC. The V and J genes are TRBV7-9 and TRBJ2-5, with 9 bases identical to TRBD1. J lost 3 bases, V lost 5 bases, and 4 bases had no gene match. Looked up from germline, CDR1 is SEHNR and CDR2 is FQNEAQ (reference sequence). The CDR3 spans 14 residues.

This chain links TRBV14 with TRBJ2-7; 12 nucleotides agree with TRBD1. The ends lost 4 bases at V and 1 base at J; junction bases unmatched: 14. The CDR3 consists of 19 residues. Germline V gives CDR1 SGHDN, CDR2 FVKESK. The CDR3 sequence is CASSLGQGAKDSKSYEQYF. Written as DNA, the CDR3 is TGTGCCAGCAGCCTGGGACAGGGGGCGAAGGACTCGAAATCCTACGAGCAGTACTTC.

This clone was detected a few times. The gene calls are TRBV21-1 and TRBJ2-1; TRBD1 is taken as the D call from the table, unchecked against the DNA. TRBV21-1 corresponds to a pseudogene. The CDR3 consists of 15 residues. CDR3 protein: CASSPQGQPDHEQFF. CDR3 DNA sequence: TGTGCCAGCAGCCCACAGGGTCAACCAGACCATGAGCAGTTCTTC.

The count of this clone is one. The chain uses TRBV28 and TRBJ2-7; TRBD1 agrees at 7 bases. The trim removed 6 bases at V and 7 bases at J, leaving 12 bases unmatched. CDR3 length: 14 amino acids. Germline V gives CDR1 MDHEN, CDR2 SYDVKM. The DNA for the CDR3 is TGTGCCAGCAGGGACTGGGGCCAGGGGGATGAGCAGTACTTC. It specifies CASRDWGQGDEQYF.

This clone has only a few counts. The CDR3 DNA reads as TGTGCCAGCAGGGGTGGACAGAATAACTCCTACGAGCAGTACTTC. As protein: CASRGGQNNSYEQYF. The rearrangement joins TRBV6-4 to TRBJ2-7, with TRBD1 as a possible D gene (6 bases). CDR1 MRHNA and CDR2 SNTAGT come from the germline V gene. The germline V and J ends were trimmed by 6 bases and 0 bases, with 15 bases remaining between them. The CDR3 is 15 amino acids.

With regard to this clone: Other DNA sequences within the sample encode an identical CDR3. The chain has TRBV19 and TRBJ2-1, with D possibly matching TRBD1 (6 bases). Germline CDR1 reads LNHDA; CDR2 reads SQIVND (reference sequence). V gave up 5 bases and J gave up 4 bases, with 6 bases separating them. The CDR3 is made up of 12 amino acids. CDR3 DNA: TGTGCCAGTAGTGACAGGTACAATGAGCAGTTCTTC. The encoded protein is CASSDRYNEQFF.

This clone was detected only a few times. The chain employs TRBV2 and TRBJ2-6, with 9 bases matching TRBD1. CDR1 is SNHLY, CDR2 FYNNEI, per germline. The CDR3 has 17 amino acids. V shed 7 bases, J shed 1 base, and the junction held 8 bases outside the gene matches. The DNA of the CDR3 is TGTGCCAGCACCTGGGACAGGGATAGGTCTGGGGCCAACGTCCTGACTTTC. It is translated as CASTWDRDRSGANVLTF. Drawing the rest from reference TRBV2 and TRBJ2-6, the complete variable domain is EPEVTQTPSHQVTQMGQEVILRCVPISNHLYFYWYRQILGQKVEFLVSFYNNEISEKSEIFDDQFSVERPDGSNFTLKIRSTKLEDSAMYFCASTWDRDRSGANVLTFGAGSRLTVL.

The V gene is TRBV5-6, the J gene TRBJ2-5, with 13 positions matching TRBD2. This CDR3 has 15 residues. Germline CDR1 SGHDT, CDR2 YYEEEE. V lost 2 bases and J lost 3; bases outside the gene matches: 1. CDR3 DNA: TGTGCCAGCAGCTTCGGGACTAGCGGGGAAGAGACCCAGTACTTC. It codes for CASSFGTSGEETQYF. Drawing the rest from reference TRBV5-6 and TRBJ2-5, the complete variable domain is DAGVTQSPTHLIKTRGQQVTLRCSPKSGHDTVSWYQQALGQGPQFIFQYYEEEERQRGNFPDRFSGHQFPNYSSELNVNALLLGDSALYLCASSFGTSGEETQYFGPGTRLLVL.

The V and J genes are TRBV28 and TRBJ1-6, with D perhaps matching TRBD1 (6 bases). Germline CDR1 MDHEN, CDR2 SYDVKM. This CDR3 has 15 amino acids. V lost 2 bases and J 10 bases, leaving 15 bases between the germline ends. CDR3 nucleotide sequence: TGTGCCAGCAGTTTAGAAGCCAGGGGTGGCTCACCCCTCCACTTT. Amino acid sequence: CASSLEARGGSPLHF.

This sequence joins TRBV9 and TRBJ1-3; the D gene is possibly TRBD1 (5 bases). Trimming cost V 0 bases and J 0 bases, with 7 bases left between them. In germline, CDR1 is SGDLS, CDR2 YYNGEE. CDR3 length: 15 residues. The CDR3 protein is CASSVEGSSGNTIYF. The CDR3 nucleotides read TGTGCCAGCAGCGTAGAGGGGTCCTCTGGAAACACCATATATTTT.

By sample fraction, this clone is large (0.1 to 1%). CDR3 sequence: CASSSGGVTPLHF. The CDR3 DNA sequence: TGTGCCAGCAGTTCAGGGGGAGTAACACCCCTCCACTTT. The chain couples TRBV27 to TRBJ1-6, with 7 positions matching TRBD1. This CDR3 contains 13 residues. The J segment lost 11 bases and the V segment lost 4 bases, leaving 5 bases of the junction unmatched. The germline V gene encodes CDR1 MNHEY and CDR2 SMNVEV (reference sequence).

This clone has just a few counts. The chain is built from TRBV7-2 and TRBJ2-3; 9 bases line up with TRBD2. This CDR3 comprises 14 residues. CDR1 and CDR2 (germline): SGHTA, FQGNSA. J gave up 5 bases and V 6 bases, and 6 bases lay outside the gene matches. The chain's CDR3 is CASSSGTSLDTQYF. In nucleotides, the CDR3 is TGTGCCAGCAGTTCAGGGACTAGCTTAGATACGCAGTATTTT.

For this clone: The identical CDR3 is also encoded by other nucleotide sequences in the sample. The genes are TRBV9 and TRBJ1-6, with D tentatively TRBD1 (5 bases). V lost 0 bases and J 5 bases, leaving 15 bases between the germline ends. From germline, CDR1 is SGDLS and CDR2 YYNGEE. The CDR3 is 17 amino acids. The CDR3: CASSVGISGSNNSPLHF. DNA for the CDR3: TGTGCCAGCAGCGTAGGTATTTCAGGGTCGAATAATTCACCCCTCCACTTT.

This clone is labeled as hyperexpanded. This chain joins TRBV10-2 and TRBJ1-1; D remains ambiguous. The V and J ends lost 0 bases and 1 base respectively, with 12 bases between them. The CDR3 loop spans 16 amino acids. CDR1 is WSHSY and CDR2 is SAAADI in the germline V gene. CDR3 amino acids: CASSESGRPTNTEAFF. DNA of the CDR3: TGCGCCAGCAGTGAGTCGGGCAGACCGACGAACACTGAAGCTTTCTTT.